This T cell receptor (beta chain) is drawn from a study of neurological immune-mediated disorders. Across the study: Relapsing-remitting disease affected about 30, and secondary progressive 3, of 34 multiple sclerosis patients. General study findings and limits: CDR3 amino acid sequences found in expanded clones were never shared across subjects, suggesting private repertoires in all groups. Phylogenetically, 18 of 34 multiple sclerosis patients' repertoires fell into one related-CDR3 cluster, a possible signature. In HTLV-1-associated myelopathy, TCR clonal expansion was greatest, whereas multiple sclerosis had the least, falling below healthy controls.

TCRdb redid the calling of the 5' RACE reads with MiXCR, one entry per CDR3 protein. In the table there are 95,000 or so distinct CDR3 sequences, around 3.3% of which are singletons. Looked up from germline, CDR1 is SGHNT and CDR2 is YENEEA. J was trimmed by 4 bases and V by 4 bases; bases with no gene match: 5. The CDR3 spans 15 residues. This clonotype was seen at least ten times. The antigen is unknown. The sample consisted of PBMCs. The rearrangement joins TRBV11-3 to TRBJ2-5; 11 nucleotides align to TRBD2. The clonotype originates from a woman aged 18-29 years with multiple sclerosis. The CDR3 loop is CASSSSGGSGETQYF. The CDR3 DNA sequence: TGTGCCAGCAGCTCTAGCGGGGGGTCCGGAGAGACCCAGTACTTC.